The next 21 T cell receptor beta chains were all read from a single sample in a study of blood T cell repertoires in COVID-19. TCRdb's table, derived via immunoSEQ multiplex PCR, lists solely in-frame clones and lacks some. The data hold over 150,000 clones, with approximately 88% observed a single time. Sequencing was done on a sample of PBMCs or T cells enriched from blood (not recorded which). These receptors were taken from a woman in her twenties or thirties who had recovered from COVID-19.

This chain uses TRBV11-2 with TRBJ2-1; 7 bases are a match to TRBD2. CDR3 length: 15 amino acids. CDR1 and CDR2 (germline): SGHAT, FQNNGV. V shed 5 bases and J 4 bases; nucleotides not matched to a gene: 8. In DNA form, the CDR3 reads TGTGCCAGCAGCCCGCTAGTGGGGGGGTACAATGAGCAGTTCTTC. It is translated as CASSPLVGGYNEQFF. Drawing the rest from reference TRBV11-2 and TRBJ2-1, the complete variable domain is EAGVAQSPRYKIIEKRQSVAFWCNPISGHATLYWYQQILGQGPKLLIQFQNNGVVDDSQLPKDRFSAERLKGVDSTLKIQPAKLEDSAVYLCASSPLVGGYNEQFFGPGTRLTVL.

The rearrangement uses TRBV5-1 and TRBJ1-2, with 8 bases aligning to TRBD1. The CDR3 contains 13 residues. Germline V gene data show CDR1 as SGHRS and CDR2 as YFSETQ. J gave up 8 bases and V 2 bases, and 5 bases lay outside the gene matches. The CDR3 DNA follows: TGCGCCAGCAGCTTCGGACAGGGAGGAGGCTACACCTTC. Residues: CASSFGQGGGYTF.

This clone has just a few counts. The rearrangement links TRBV28 to TRBJ1-2, with a tentative D call TRBD1 (6 bases). The CDR3 sequence is 14 residues long. The V and J ends lost 2 bases and 8 bases respectively, with 15 bases between them. Germline CDR1 reads MDHEN; CDR2 reads SYDVKM. CDR3 sequence: CASSLGRGTGGYTF. The CDR3 region has the DNA TGTGCCAGCAGTTTAGGCCGGGGAACAGGGGGCTACACCTTC.

The chain joins TRBV19 to TRBJ1-1, with TRBD1 identical over 7 bases. From germline, CDR1 is LNHDA and CDR2 SQIVND (reference sequence). The J segment lost 8 bases and the V segment lost 7 bases, leaving 19 bases of the junction unmatched. The CDR3 has 16 residues. The DNA of the CDR3 is TGTGCCAGTACCTTAGGGACAGTGAGTCTGAATGTGGAAGCTTTCTTT. Translating it yields CASTLGTVSLNVEAFF.

The chain employs TRBV5-1 and TRBJ1-1; perhaps TRBD1 as D (6 bases). CDR3 length: 15 residues. Germline V lookup: CDR1 SGHRS, CDR2 YFSETQ. The V and J ends lost 0 bases and 4 bases respectively, with 13 bases between them. CDR3 amino acids: CASSLVAGAGTEAFF. DNA for the CDR3: TGCGCCAGCAGCTTGGTGGCAGGGGCAGGCACTGAAGCTTTCTTT.

The chain employs TRBV6-5 and TRBJ2-2; no firm D call. CDR1 and CDR2 from the germline V gene are MNHEY and SVGAGI. Between the trimmed V and J ends, which lost 8 bases and 0 bases, there was a span of 10 bases. CDR3 length equals 14 residues. The CDR3 bases are TGTGCCAGCGATAAACACGCGAACACCGGGGAGCTGTTTTTT. Translating gives CASDKHANTGELFF.

The genes are TRBV27 and TRBJ1-5; TRBD1 matches 8 bases. This CDR3 has 14 amino acids. In germline, CDR1 is MNHEY, CDR2 SMNVEV (reference sequence). J gave up 4 bases and V 6 bases, and 5 bases lay outside the gene matches. Written as DNA, the CDR3 is TGTGCCAGCAGGCGCAGGGGGCGGAATCAGCCCCAGCATTTT. Amino acids: CASRRRGRNQPQHF.

V is TRBV11-2 and J is TRBJ2-3, with 9 nucleotides matching TRBD1. Germline CDR1 and CDR2: SGHAT and FQNNGV. With 1 base clipped from V and 2 bases from J, the junction kept 7 bases outside the gene matches. The CDR3 has 17 amino acids. Here the CDR3 reads CASSLGHRGLVTDTQYF. For the CDR3, the DNA is TGTGCCAGCAGCTTAGGGCACAGGGGGCTAGTCACAGATACGCAGTATTTT.

This chain joins TRBV5-1 and TRBJ2-2; no firm D call. The CDR3 sequence is 16 residues long. Germline CDR1 is SGHRS and CDR2 is YFSETQ. Trimming left V 0 bases short and J 4 bases short, with 13 bases between. The CDR3: CASSLGRGVRTGELFF. In nucleotides, the CDR3 is TGCGCCAGCAGCTTGGGGCGCGGAGTTCGCACCGGGGAGCTGTTTTTT.

CDR3 sequence: CSVGTSNTGELFF. The DNA for the CDR3 is TGCAGCGTCGGGACTTCGAACACCGGGGAGCTGTTTTTT. The chain is built from TRBV29-1 and TRBJ2-2; the D gene is possibly TRBD2 (6 bases). This CDR3 is 13 amino acids long. Trimming removed 6 bases at V and 0 bases at J, with 8 bases between. CDR1 and CDR2 (germline): SQVTM, ANQGSEA.

This clone has just a few counts. The chain couples TRBV5-5 to TRBJ1-3; D remains ambiguous. The V gene's germline CDR1 is SGHKS and CDR2 YYEKEE (reference sequence). V lost 1 base, J lost 7 bases, and 9 bases lay in between. The CDR3 contains 13 residues. CDR3 sequence: CASSLNPANTIYF. DNA for the CDR3: TGTGCCAGCAGCTTGAACCCCGCGAACACCATATATTTT.

The chain employs TRBV7-9 and TRBJ2-3; TRBD1 agrees at 11 bases. The germline V gene has CDR1 SEHNR and CDR2 FQNEAQ (reference sequence). CDR3 length: 13 amino acids. Trimming at V came to 5 bases and at J to 6 bases, leaving 1 base not matched to a gene. CDR3 residues: CASSGQGADTQYF. The CDR3 nucleotides are TGTGCCAGCAGCGGACAGGGGGCGGATACGCAGTATTTT.

This chain connects TRBV5-1 to TRBJ1-6, with 8 bases identical to TRBD1. Trimming removed 0 bases from V and 10 bases from J; junction bases left unmatched: 6. The CDR3 runs 15 residues. Germline lookup yields CDR1 SGHRS and CDR2 YFSETQ. The CDR3 loop is CASSLADRGPSPLHF. Written as DNA, the CDR3 is TGCGCCAGCAGCTTGGCCGACAGGGGACCCTCACCCCTCCACTTT.

There are a few counts of this clone. The chain combines TRBV6-4 with TRBJ2-4, with 9 bases matching TRBD2. The CDR3 length is 15 residues. The V and J ends lost 4 bases and 8 bases, in that order; junction bases with no gene match: 9. CDR1 is MRHNA, CDR2 SNTAGT, per germline. This CDR3 reads CASSAIAGAPDIQYF. CDR3 DNA sequence: TGTGCCAGCAGTGCCATAGCGGGGGCGCCAGACATTCAGTACTTC.

The chain is built from TRBV4-2 and TRBJ2-1; 11 bases line up with TRBD2. The trim removed 3 bases at V and 5 bases at J, leaving 6 bases unmatched. This CDR3 contains 16 residues. CDR1 and CDR2 (germline): LGHNA, YNFKEQ. CDR3 in amino acids: CASSHKTSGDHNEQFF. CDR3 DNA sequence: TGTGCCAGCAGCCACAAGACTAGCGGGGACCACAATGAGCAGTTCTTC.

This chain joins TRBV5-5 and TRBJ2-5; D is unclear. The CDR3 spans 14 residues. The ends were cut back, 0 bases at V and 2 bases at J, with 8 bases in the middle. CDR1 and CDR2 from the germline V gene are SGHKS and YYEKEE (reference sequence). The chain's CDR3 is CASSLGPFQETQYF. CDR3 sequence (DNA): TGTGCCAGCAGCTTGGGGCCTTTTCAAGAGACCCAGTACTTC. Using reference TRBV5-5 and TRBJ2-5 for the parts outside the CDR3, the full variable domain is DAGVTQSPTHLIKTRGQQVTLRCSPISGHKSVSWYQQVLGQGPQFIFQYYEKEERGRGNFPDRFSARQFPNYSSELNVNALLLGDSALYLCASSLGPFQETQYFGPGTRLLVL.

CDR3 loop: CASTLDRNGELFF. The CDR3 DNA is TGCGCCAGCACCTTGGACAGAAACGGGGAGCTGTTTTTT. This chain links TRBV10-2 with TRBJ2-2, with D possibly matching TRBD1 (6 bases). The V and J ends lost 7 bases and 7 bases respectively, with 13 bases between them. Germline-derived CDR1 and CDR2 are WSHSY and SAAADI. The CDR3 sequence is 13 residues long.

The chain links TRBV6-4 to TRBJ2-3, with 8 bases that match TRBD1. The CDR3 loop spans 16 amino acids. CDR1 is MRHNA, CDR2 SNTAGT, per germline. Trimming at V came to 3 bases and at J to 3 bases, leaving 8 bases not matched to a gene. The CDR3 spells CASSDDRGSGTDTQYF. CDR3 bases: TGTGCCAGCAGTGATGACAGGGGCTCGGGGACAGATACGCAGTATTTT.

The chain carries TRBV3-1 (or the pseudogene TRBV3-2) and TRBJ2-5; 11 bases fit TRBD2. CDR1 and CDR2 from the germline V gene are LGHDT and YNNKEL (reference sequence). The J segment lost 4 bases and the V segment lost 5 bases, leaving 12 bases of the junction unmatched. The CDR3 is made up of 17 amino acids. This CDR3 reads CASSLGLIAGGRETQYF. As DNA, the CDR3 is TGTGCCAGCAGCTTAGGCCTCATAGCGGGGGGGCGAGAGACCCAGTACTTC.

V usage is TRBV14 and J usage is TRBJ1-3, with TRBD1 as a possible D gene (6 bases). The germline CDR1 and CDR2 sequences are SGHDN and FVKESK. The CDR3 length is 15 residues. Trimming left V 1 base short and J 0 bases short, with 7 bases between. CDR3 nucleotides: TGTGCCAGCAGCCAAGGGGGGCACTCTGGAAACACCATATATTTT. Translated: CASSQGGHSGNTIYF.

The chain uses TRBV7-9 and TRBJ2-5; D uncertain. CDR3 length: 13 residues. Germline V CDR1 and CDR2: SEHNR, FQNEAQ (reference sequence). The V and J ends lost 2 bases and 1 base respectively, with 5 bases between them. This CDR3 is CASSLLSQETQYF. CDR3 nucleotide sequence: TGTGCCAGCAGCTTACTCTCCCAAGAGACCCAGTACTTC. Full variable domain (missing parts from reference TRBV7-9 and TRBJ2-5): DTGVSQNPRHKITKRGQNVTFRCDPISEHNRLYWYRQTLGQGPEFLTYFQNEAQLEKSRLLSDRFSAERPKGSFSTLEIQRTEQGDSAMYLCASSLLSQETQYFGPGTRLLVL.